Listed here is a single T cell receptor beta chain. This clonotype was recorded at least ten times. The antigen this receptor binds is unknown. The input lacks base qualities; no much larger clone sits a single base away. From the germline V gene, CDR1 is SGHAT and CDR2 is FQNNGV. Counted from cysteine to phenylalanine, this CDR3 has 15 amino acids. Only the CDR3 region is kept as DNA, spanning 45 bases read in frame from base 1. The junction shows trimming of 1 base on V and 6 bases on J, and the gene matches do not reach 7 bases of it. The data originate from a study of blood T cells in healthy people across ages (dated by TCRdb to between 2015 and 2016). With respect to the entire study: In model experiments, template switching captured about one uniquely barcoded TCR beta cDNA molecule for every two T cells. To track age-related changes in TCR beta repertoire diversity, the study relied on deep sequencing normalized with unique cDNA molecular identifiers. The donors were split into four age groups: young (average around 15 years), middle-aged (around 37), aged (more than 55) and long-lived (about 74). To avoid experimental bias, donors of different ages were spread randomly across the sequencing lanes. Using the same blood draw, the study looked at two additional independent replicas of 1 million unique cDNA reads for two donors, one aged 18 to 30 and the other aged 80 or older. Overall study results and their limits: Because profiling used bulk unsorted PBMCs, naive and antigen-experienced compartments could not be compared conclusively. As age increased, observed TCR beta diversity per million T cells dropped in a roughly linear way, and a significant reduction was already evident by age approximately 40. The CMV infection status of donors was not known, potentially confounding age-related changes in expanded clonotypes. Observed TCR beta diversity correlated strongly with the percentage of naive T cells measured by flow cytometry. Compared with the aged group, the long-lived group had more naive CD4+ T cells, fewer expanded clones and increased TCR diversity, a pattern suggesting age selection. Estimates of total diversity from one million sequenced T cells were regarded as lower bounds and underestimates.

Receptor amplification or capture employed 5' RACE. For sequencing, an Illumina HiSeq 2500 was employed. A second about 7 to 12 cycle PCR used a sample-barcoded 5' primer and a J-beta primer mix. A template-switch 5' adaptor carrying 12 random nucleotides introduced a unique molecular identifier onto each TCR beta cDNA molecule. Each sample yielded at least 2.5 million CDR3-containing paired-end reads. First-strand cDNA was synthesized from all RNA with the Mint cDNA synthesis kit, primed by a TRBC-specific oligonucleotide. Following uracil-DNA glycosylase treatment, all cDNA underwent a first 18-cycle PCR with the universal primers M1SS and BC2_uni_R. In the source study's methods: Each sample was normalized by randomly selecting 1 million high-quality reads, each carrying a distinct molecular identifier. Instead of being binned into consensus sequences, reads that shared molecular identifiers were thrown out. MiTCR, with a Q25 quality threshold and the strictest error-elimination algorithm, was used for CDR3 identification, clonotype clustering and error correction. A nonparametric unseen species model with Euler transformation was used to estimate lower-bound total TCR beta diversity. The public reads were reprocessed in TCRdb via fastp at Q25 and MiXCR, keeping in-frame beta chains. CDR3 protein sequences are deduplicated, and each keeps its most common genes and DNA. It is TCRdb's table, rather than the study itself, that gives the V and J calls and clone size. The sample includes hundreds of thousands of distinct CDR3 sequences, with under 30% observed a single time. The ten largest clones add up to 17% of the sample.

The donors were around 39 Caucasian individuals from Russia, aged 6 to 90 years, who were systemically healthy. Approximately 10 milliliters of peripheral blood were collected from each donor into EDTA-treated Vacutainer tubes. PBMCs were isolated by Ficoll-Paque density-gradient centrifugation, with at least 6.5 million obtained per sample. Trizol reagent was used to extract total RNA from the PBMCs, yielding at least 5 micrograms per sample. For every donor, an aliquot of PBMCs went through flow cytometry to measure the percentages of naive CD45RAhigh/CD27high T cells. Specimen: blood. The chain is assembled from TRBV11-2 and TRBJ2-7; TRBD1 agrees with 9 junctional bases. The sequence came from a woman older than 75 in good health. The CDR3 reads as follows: CASSLGRDRVSEQYF. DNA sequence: TGTGCCAGCAGCTTAGGCCGGGACAGGGTGTCCGAGCAGTACTTC. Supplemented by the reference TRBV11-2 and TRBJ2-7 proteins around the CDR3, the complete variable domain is EAGVAQSPRYKIIEKRQSVAFWCNPISGHATLYWYQQILGQGPKLLIQFQNNGVVDDSQLPKDRFSAERLKGVDSTLKIQPAKLEDSAVYLCASSLGRDRVSEQYFGPGTRLTVT.